This is a list of T cell receptor beta chains from one sample in a study of blood T cell repertoires in COVID-19. Here immunoSEQ multiplex PCR was the method, and the copy in TCRdb shows in-frame clones only, minus some. This table holds around 330,000 clones, roughly 89% found once. Material: PBMCs or T cells enriched from blood (not recorded which). The receptors here all came from a woman between 18 and 29 years old who had recovered from COVID-19. CDR3s include the opening cysteine and the closing phenylalanine or tryptophan.

V gene	J gene	CDR3 protein
TRBV5-6	TRBJ1-2	CASSGQGVGYGYTF
TRBV27	TRBJ2-2	CASREQGNANTGELFF
TRBV7-2	TRBJ2-1	CASRPRLAGDGNEQFF
TRBV5-1	TRBJ2-7	CASSSQGNSYEQYF
TRBV13	TRBJ2-7	CASSFRDSSYEQYF
TRBV7-9	TRBJ2-5	CASSRDRGQAETQYF
TRBV12-3/TRBV12-4	TRBJ2-5	CASTQRGSETQYF
TRBV2	TRBJ2-5	CASTNGGRETQYF
TRBV5-1	TRBJ1-5	CASSLGQGAQPQHF
TRBV19	TRBJ1-2	CAIRSGVAYGYTF
TRBV5-1	TRBJ2-3	CASSAEGTGRDTQYF
TRBV5-5	TRBJ1-3	CASSPAGISGNTIYF
TRBV5-1	TRBJ1-6	CASSSLGRGDSPLHF
TRBV14	TRBJ1-1	CASSQEVVGQGAKGGTEAFF
TRBV5-4	TRBJ2-2	CASSPGTSGRAGELFF
TRBV18	TRBJ1-2	CASSPEGGSYGYTF
TRBV19	TRBJ2-2	CASSIRPRGQGVIRLIGELFF
TRBV10-3	TRBJ1-1	CAISRTGPLNTEAFF
TRBV28	TRBJ2-7	CASSLYRLHGSYEQYF
TRBV29-1	TRBJ1-2	CSVGQGPNYGYTF
TRBV6-2/TRBV6-3	TRBJ1-2	CASSLGQLRNGYTF
TRBV6-4	TRBJ2-7	CASSRQGSLSYEQYF
TRBV19	TRBJ2-2	CASSGGTGADTGELFF
TRBV4-3	TRBJ2-6	CASSQTGGGAGANVLTF
TRBV2	TRBJ1-2	CATRRDRGNYGYTF
TRBV28	TRBJ1-5	CASKEGTGGEQPQHF
TRBV11-2	TRBJ2-1	CASSLGLGAYYNEQFF
TRBV4-3	TRBJ2-5	CASSQEAGGKTQYF
TRBV3-1/TRBV3-2	TRBJ2-3	CASSQRGGATDTQYF
TRBV14	TRBJ1-2	CASSPQGYYGYTF
TRBV5-1	TRBJ1-2	CASSLTGEVPRRSGGFSGYTF
TRBV12-3/TRBV12-4	TRBJ1-2	CASSFRGSYGYTF
TRBV5-5	TRBJ2-3	CASSLLAGASTDTQYF
TRBV4-3	TRBJ2-7	CASSRTSGNPYEQYF
TRBV4-2	TRBJ2-2	CASSQGGGGWLFF
TRBV2	TRBJ2-7	CASRGTSGMSEQYF
TRBV7-2	TRBJ2-3	CASSISGPSTDTQYF
TRBV4-1	TRBJ2-7	CASSQDTVTGTGWQYF
TRBV3-1/TRBV3-2	TRBJ2-5	CASSQGFGRETQYF
TRBV18	TRBJ1-1	CASSQELQGMNTEAFF
TRBV7-2	TRBJ1-1	CASSPQGAGVRTEAFF
TRBV11-2	TRBJ2-7	CASSPDRGPHEQYF
TRBV7-6	TRBJ2-7	CASSPGEVSYEQYF
TRBV19	TRBJ2-7	CASSRTGSSYEQYF
TRBV11-2	TRBJ2-1	CASSLGTSGAYNEQFF
TRBV27	TRBJ2-7	CASSRSGGMSYEQYF
TRBV4-1	TRBJ1-2	CASSQVTGGGYGYTF
TRBV3-1/TRBV3-2	TRBJ1-6	CASSQTVQGAGSPLHF
TRBV7-8	TRBJ2-6	CASSVTVRQEAYSGANVLTF
TRBV28	TRBJ2-3	CATLEDTQYF